Each of the 28 T cell receptor beta chains below was sequenced from the same sample in a study of technical replicates of blood from a handful of donors. The assay was immunoSEQ multiplex PCR, and TCRdb's table has in-frame clones only and misses some. This sample has about 100,000 clones, with around 96% found just once. Material: T cells isolated from PBMCs. These receptors came from a human donor in good health.

The chain joins TRBV9 to TRBJ2-2; D ambiguous. V was trimmed by 0 bases and J by 8 bases, leaving 11 bases between them. Germline CDR1 reads SGDLS; CDR2 reads YYNGEE. This CDR3 is built from 14 residues. The CDR3 reads CASSVVESLGELFF. As DNA, the CDR3 is TGTGCCAGCAGCGTAGTGGAGTCCTTAGGGGAGCTGTTTTTT. The full variable domain, its missing parts supplied by reference TRBV9 and TRBJ2-2, is DSGVTQTPKHLITATGQRVTLRCSPRSGDLSVYWYQQSLDQGLQFLIQYYNGEERAKGNILERFSAQQFPDLHSELNLSSLELGDSALYFCASSVVESLGELFFGEGSRLTVL.

The CDR3 here is CASSLRTSGGGEETQYF. CDR3 nucleotide sequence: TGTGCCAGCAGTTTGCGGACTAGCGGGGGGGGTGAAGAGACCCAGTACTTC. This chain uses TRBV28 with TRBJ2-5; TRBD2 aligns across 15 bases. Trimming took 3 bases from V and 3 from J; bases not matched to a gene: 5. Germline lookup yields CDR1 MDHEN and CDR2 SYDVKM. The CDR3 is made up of 17 amino acids.

The J gene is TRBJ2-5, the V gene TRBV7-9; 7 bases fit TRBD1. CDR1 and CDR2 from the germline V gene are SEHNR and FQNEAQ (reference sequence). The CDR3 is 15 amino acids. With 4 bases clipped from V and 1 base from J, the junction kept 6 bases outside the gene matches. CDR3 loop: CASSSSQGPQETQYF. The CDR3 DNA sequence: TGTGCCAGCAGCTCGTCACAGGGGCCCCAAGAGACCCAGTACTTC.

This chain connects TRBV28 to TRBJ2-3, with D uncertain. V was pared by 7 bases and J by 2 bases, with 7 bases between. CDR1 is MDHEN, CDR2 SYDVKM, per germline. The CDR3 contains 12 residues. CDR3 amino acids: CASTVDTDTQYF. Written as DNA, the CDR3 is TGTGCCAGCACGGTCGACACAGATACGCAGTATTTT.

The chain employs TRBV28 and TRBJ1-3; 7 bases agree with TRBD1. The junction had 11 bases not matched to a gene; V was cut back by 8 bases and J by 4 bases. The CDR3 has 15 residues. Germline V gene sequence: CDR1 MDHEN, CDR2 SYDVKM. CDR3 protein: CASQTDRVAGNTIYF. The CDR3 DNA reads as TGTGCCAGCCAGACAGACAGGGTGGCCGGAAACACCATATATTTT.

This clone was seen only once. The chain joins TRBV5-5 to TRBJ2-7; 8 bases are a match to TRBD1. The V gene's germline CDR1 is SGHKS and CDR2 YYEKEE (reference sequence). The CDR3 totals 14 residues. Trimming removed 3 bases from V and 4 bases from J; junction bases left unmatched: 6. The CDR3, as DNA: TGTGCCAGCAGCTCAGGACAGGGAATATACGAGCAGTACTTC. Translated, it gives CASSSGQGIYEQYF.

The chain employs TRBV7-8 and TRBJ1-1; TRBD1 might be the D (5 bases). Deletions cut 4 bases from V and 2 bases from J, with 20 bases between. The germline V gene encodes CDR1 SGHVS and CDR2 FQNEAQ. The length of the CDR3 is 17 residues. This chain's CDR3 is CASSSSSVTVSNTEAFF. Here the CDR3 DNA reads TGTGCCAGCAGCTCTTCTTCGGTGACAGTTTCAAACACTGAAGCTTTCTTT. The entire variable domain, with the rest obtained from reference TRBV7-8 and TRBJ1-1, is as follows: GAGVSQSPRYKVAKRGQDVALRCDPISGHVSLFWYQQALGQGPEFLTYFQNEAQLDKSGLPSDRFFAERPEGSVSTLKIQRTQQEDSAVYLCASSSSSVTVSNTEAFFGQGTRLTVV.

The V and J genes are TRBV6-4 and TRBJ1-2; tentative D call: TRBD1 (6 bases). This CDR3 region has 15 residues. V was trimmed by 0 bases and J by 4 bases, leaving 12 bases between them. Germline assignment: CDR1 MRHNA and CDR2 SNTAGT. The CDR3 sequence: CASSDSSGGAYGYTF. The CDR3 DNA reads TGTGCCAGCAGTGACTCATCCGGGGGGGCCTATGGCTACACCTTC.

This clone is a singleton in its sample. This rearrangement joins TRBV28 to TRBJ2-7; D might be TRBD1 (5 bases). From germline, CDR1 is MDHEN and CDR2 SYDVKM. Trimming cost V 1 base and J 2 bases, with 9 bases left between them. The CDR3 runs 14 residues. For the CDR3, the DNA is TGTGCCAGCAGTTTATTTGTACAGGCCTACGAGCAGTACTTC. Amino acid sequence: CASSLFVQAYEQYF.

The chain uses TRBV27 and TRBJ2-3; D uncertain. Trimming cost V 5 bases and J 4 bases, with 10 bases left between them. The CDR3 is made up of 13 amino acids. Looked up from germline, CDR1 is MNHEY and CDR2 is SMNVEV (reference sequence). CDR3 nucleotides: TGTGCCAGCAGTCAGGCAGGTCCAGATACGCAGTATTTT. It is translated as CASSQAGPDTQYF.

The rearrangement links TRBV7-8 to TRBJ1-2; TRBD1 might be the D (6 bases). CDR1 SGHVS and CDR2 FQNEAQ come from the germline V gene. The CDR3 sequence is 14 residues long. The V gene lost 1 base and the J gene lost 8 bases, with 14 bases spanning the gap. CDR3 DNA sequence: TGTGCCAGCAGCTTAGTAGGGGGAGACGGGGGCTACACCTTC. Amino acids: CASSLVGGDGGYTF.

CDR3 region: CASSMTSGSQVEQFF. In DNA, the CDR3 is TGTGCCAGCAGCATGACTAGCGGGAGTCAGGTAGAGCAGTTCTTC. V gene TRBV27 combines with J gene TRBJ2-1; 12 bases match TRBD2. Per germline, CDR1 MNHEY and CDR2 SMNVEV (reference sequence). With 6 bases clipped from V and 10 bases from J, the junction kept 10 bases outside the gene matches. The CDR3 runs to 15 residues.

The V call is TRBV27, the J call TRBJ2-5; TRBD2 aligns across 10 bases. CDR3 length: 18 amino acids. The germline CDR1 and CDR2 sequences are MNHEY and SMNVEV (reference sequence). The ends lost 4 bases at V and 9 bases at J; junction bases unmatched: 20. The CDR3 protein is CASSSAGVGLAGGLAQYF. CDR3 sequence (DNA): TGTGCCAGCAGTTCGGCCGGAGTAGGTTTAGCGGGAGGTTTGGCCCAGTACTTC.

The chain recombines TRBV6-1 with TRBJ1-6, with TRBD1 matching 9 bases. The V gene end was trimmed by 6 bases and the J gene end by 1 base; junction bases not matched to a gene: 1. The CDR3 has 15 residues. Germline loops: CDR1 MNHNS, CDR2 SASEGT. CDR3 bases: TGTGCCAGCAGGGACAGGGGTTCCTATAATTCACCCCTCCACTTT. This translates into CASRDRGSYNSPLHF.

This clone was detected only a few times. The CDR3 loop is CASSKNPGQNYGYTF. The CDR3 DNA reads TGTGCCAGTAGCAAAAACCCGGGACAGAACTATGGCTACACCTTC. V and J are TRBV19 and TRBJ1-2; 7 bases are a match to TRBD1. V dropped 6 bases and J dropped 2; count of bases not matched to a gene: 9. The CDR3 is 15 residues long. The V gene's germline CDR1 is LNHDA and CDR2 SQIVND (reference sequence).

This chain links TRBV6-5 with TRBJ2-6, with a weak D call TRBD2 (6 bases). Trimming removed 8 bases from V and 0 bases from J, with 8 bases in between. Germline CDR1 is MNHEY and CDR2 is SVGAGI. The CDR3 is made up of 14 amino acids. The CDR3 loop reads CASGGNSGANVLTF. DNA of the CDR3: TGTGCCAGCGGCGGGAACTCTGGGGCCAACGTCCTGACTTTC.

A few counts support this clone. The genes are TRBV10-1 and TRBJ2-7; maybe TRBD1 (6 bases). V lost 5 bases to trimming and J lost 4 bases, with 21 bases between them. Germline CDR1 and CDR2: WNHNN and SYGVQD (reference sequence). CDR3 size: 16 residues. CDR3 region: CASSSGTQGSWYEQYF. In DNA, the CDR3 is TGCGCCAGCAGTTCCGGGACACAAGGGTCCTGGTACGAGCAGTACTTC.

The chain employs TRBV10-2 and TRBJ1-5; 7 nucleotides match TRBD1. Germline V lookup: CDR1 WSHSY, CDR2 SAAADI. The V segment lost 5 bases and the J segment 0 bases; nucleotides outside the gene matches: 7. The CDR3 covers 16 residues. DNA for the CDR3: TGCGCCAGCAGTCTTCTAGGGACAGCTAGCAATCAGCCCCAGCATTTT. Translating gives CASSLLGTASNQPQHF.

This chain joins TRBV18 and TRBJ1-2, with TRBD1 as a possible D gene (6 bases). Germline V lookup: CDR1 KGHSH, CDR2 LQKENI. Trimming cost V 6 bases and J 2 bases, with 19 bases left between them. CDR3 length equals 16 residues. The CDR3 protein is CASSAGGGQKNYGYTF. The CDR3 nucleotides are TGTGCCAGCTCCGCAGGTGGCGGACAGAAAAACTATGGCTACACCTTC.

V usage is TRBV27 and J usage is TRBJ1-3, with D tentatively TRBD1 (5 bases). Trimming pared 5 bases from V and 0 bases from J, leaving 17 bases between. The CDR3 extends over 17 amino acids. The germline V gene has CDR1 MNHEY and CDR2 SMNVEV (reference sequence). The CDR3, as DNA: TGTGCCAGCAGTGCGAACAGGTTCCGAAGCTCTGGAAACACCATATATTTT. Protein: CASSANRFRSSGNTIYF.

DNA for the CDR3: TGTGCCAGCAGACAGGGAACAAGACAAGAGACCCAGTACTTC. Protein sequence: CASRQGTRQETQYF. The chain recombines TRBV28 with TRBJ2-5, with D perhaps TRBD1 (6 bases). V lost 6 bases and J lost 2, with 13 bases in between. In germline, CDR1 is MDHEN, CDR2 SYDVKM. The CDR3 extends over 14 amino acids.

The genes are TRBV4-1 and TRBJ2-1; 8 positions agree with TRBD1. With 6 bases clipped from V and 7 bases from J, the junction kept 14 bases outside the gene matches. The CDR3 is 16 amino acids. Per germline, CDR1 MGHRA and CDR2 YSYEKL. The CDR3 sequence: CASRMGQATTLNEQFF. As DNA, the CDR3 is TGCGCCAGCAGGATGGGACAGGCTACGACATTGAATGAGCAGTTCTTC.

The V gene is TRBV6-5, the J gene TRBJ2-3; a possible D gene is TRBD1 (5 bases). Trimming pared 2 bases from V and 5 bases from J, leaving 14 bases between. This CDR3 spans 15 amino acids. Germline CDR1 MNHEY, CDR2 SVGAGI. The CDR3 is CASSYLRGREDTQYF. In DNA form, the CDR3 reads TGTGCCAGCAGTTACCTTAGGGGCAGGGAAGATACGCAGTATTTT.

The chain uses TRBV30 and TRBJ1-6, with D perhaps TRBD1 (5 bases). Germline assignment: CDR1 GTSNPN and CDR2 SVGIG (reference sequence). V dropped 0 bases and J dropped 10 bases, with 13 bases sitting between them. The CDR3 has 14 residues. CDR3 bases: TGTGCCTGGAGTGTACGTCAGGGTTGGTCACCCCTCCACTTT. Its protein product is CAWSVRQGWSPLHF.

The chain combines TRBV27 with TRBJ2-3; 9 positions match TRBD2. Trimming took 4 bases from V and 6 from J; bases not matched to a gene: 11. The length of the CDR3 is 16 residues. The germline gives CDR1 MNHEY, CDR2 SMNVEV (reference sequence). The CDR3: CASSSLAGGPQDTQYF. In DNA form, the CDR3 reads TGTGCCAGCAGTTCCCTGGCGGGAGGGCCACAGGATACGCAGTATTTT.

This chain connects TRBV28 to TRBJ1-3; D gene unclear. CDR1 is MDHEN, CDR2 SYDVKM, per germline. This CDR3 spans 19 amino acids. Between the trimmed V and J ends, which lost 6 bases and 0 bases, there was a span of 24 bases. CDR3 coding DNA: TGTGCCAGCAGCCCAGGTTATTTGCAGGTCGACCTCTCTGGAAACACCATATATTTT. It is translated as CASSPGYLQVDLSGNTIYF. Variable domain in full (rest from reference TRBV28 and TRBJ1-3): DVKVTQSSRYLVKRTGEKVFLECVQDMDHENMFWYRQDPGLGLRLIYFSYDVKMKEKGDIPEGYSVSREKKERFSLILESASTNQTSMYLCASSPGYLQVDLSGNTIYFGEGSWLTVV.

This clone has a single count. The chain links TRBV5-1 to TRBJ1-5; 7 nucleotides align to TRBD1. The CDR3 extends over 15 amino acids. Germline V CDR1 and CDR2: SGHRS, YFSETQ. Here the CDR3 reads CAITQGQYSNQPQHF. The CDR3 bases are TGCGCAATCACACAGGGGCAATATAGCAATCAGCCCCAGCATTTT.

The chain combines TRBV18 with TRBJ1-3; D is uncertain. The V end was cut by 5 bases, the J end by 0 bases, with 5 bases between. Germline V gene sequence: CDR1 KGHSH, CDR2 LQKENI. This CDR3 spans 13 amino acids. The CDR3 sequence is CASSGSSGNTIYF. In DNA form, the CDR3 reads TGTGCCAGCTCAGGCAGCTCTGGAAACACCATATATTTT.